These 28 T cell receptor beta chains originate from one sample sequenced in a study of cytotoxic CD8 clonotypes in ibrutinib-treated CLL. This table comes from immunoSEQ multiplex PCR, and its TCRdb copy is limited to in-frame clones, with some not included. The sample contains 150,000 to 250,000 clones, about 72% of which appear only once. The source material was PBMCs, sampled after 24 months of ibrutinib treatment. These TCRs come from a human donor with chronic lymphocytic leukemia.

The rearrangement joins TRBV28 to TRBJ2-7; 8 positions match TRBD2. CDR3 length equals 16 residues. Germline V CDR1 and CDR2: MDHEN, SYDVKM. V dropped 6 bases and J dropped 7; count of bases not matched to a gene: 17. CDR3 amino acids: CASRPLSGGDSFEQYF. The CDR3 DNA is TGTGCCAGCAGACCTCTGAGCGGGGGAGATAGTTTTGAGCAGTACTTC.

This chain joins TRBV6-5 and TRBJ2-1, with 7 positions matching TRBD1. V was clipped by 6 bases and J by 3 bases; unmatched bases: 5. Germline CDR1 reads MNHEY; CDR2 reads SVGAGI. This CDR3 has 14 amino acids. CDR3 sequence: CASSSGTDYNEQFF. CDR3 DNA sequence: TGTGCCAGCAGCTCCGGGACAGACTACAATGAGCAGTTCTTC.

This clone was seen only a few times. This sequence joins TRBV7-6 and TRBJ2-7; D is unclear. This CDR3 has 14 amino acids. Per germline, CDR1 SGHVS and CDR2 FNYEAQ. V lost 1 base to trimming and J lost 1 base, with 8 bases between them. The CDR3 loop is CASSLEAASYEQYF. CDR3 nucleotide sequence: TGTGCCAGCAGCTTAGAGGCAGCTTCCTACGAGCAGTACTTC.

The rearrangement links TRBV12-5 to TRBJ2-6; D gene uncertain. Per germline, CDR1 LGHNT and CDR2 FRNRAP. The CDR3 is 13 amino acids. The V end lost 6 bases, the J end lost 1 base, and 4 bases lay between the germline ends. As DNA, the CDR3 is TGTGCTAGTGGACGTTCTGGGGCCAACGTCCTGACTTTC. Its protein product is CASGRSGANVLTF.

The rearrangement uses TRBV19 and TRBJ1-5; D unclear. There are 16 residues in the CDR3. Between the trimmed V and J ends, which lost 2 bases and 1 base, there was a span of 12 bases. Germline CDR1 is LNHDA and CDR2 is SQIVND (reference sequence). Written as DNA, the CDR3 is TGTGCCAGTAGTATATTTAGCAGTCTAAGCAATCAGCCCCAGCATTTT. Translation: CASSIFSSLSNQPQHF.

The CDR3 loop reads CASSQSGLGYNEQFF. The CDR3 DNA is TGCGCCAGCAGCCAATCGGGCTTGGGGTACAATGAGCAGTTCTTC. The V gene is TRBV4-3, the J gene TRBJ2-1; D is undetermined. This CDR3 contains 15 residues. Deletions cut 2 bases from V and 4 bases from J, with 12 bases between. The germline gives CDR1 LGHNA, CDR2 YSLEER.

The chain carries TRBV5-6 and TRBJ2-5; D unclear. Trimming stripped 3 bases from V and 5 bases from J, with 14 bases between. The CDR3 runs to 14 residues. Germline V CDR1 and CDR2: SGHDT, YYEEEE. The CDR3 spells CASSSEVPRETQYF. In DNA form, the CDR3 reads TGTGCCAGCAGCTCTGAGGTCCCGCGGGAGACCCAGTACTTC.

The CDR3 reads CAWSREGEVRGYTF. CDR3 DNA: TGTGCCTGGAGTAGGGAGGGAGAGGTACGGGGCTACACCTTC. The rearrangement links TRBV30 to TRBJ1-2; D is unclear. V was pared by 2 bases and J by 8 bases, with 18 bases between. The CDR3 is 14 amino acids. CDR1 and CDR2 (germline): GTSNPN, SVGIG (reference sequence).

The chain carries TRBV4-2 and TRBJ1-5; 7 nucleotides line up with TRBD1. CDR3 length equals 15 residues. V gave up 1 base and J gave up 4 bases; unmatched junction bases: 4. Germline V lookup: CDR1 LGHNA, CDR2 YNFKEQ. CDR3 bases: TGTGCCAGCAGCCAAGCCGGGACAGCAAATCAGCCCCAGCATTTT. Translation gives CASSQAGTANQPQHF.

The rearrangement links TRBV5-6 to TRBJ2-7, with TRBD1 matching 10 bases. CDR1 and CDR2 (germline): SGHDT, YYEEEE. With 3 bases clipped from V and 3 bases from J, the junction kept 3 bases outside the gene matches. The CDR3 runs to 14 residues. CDR3 loop: CASSWGQGRYEQYF. The CDR3 DNA reads TGTGCCAGCAGCTGGGGACAGGGGCGCTACGAGCAGTACTTC.

J is TRBJ1-2 and V is TRBV2; no reliable D call. In germline, CDR1 is SNHLY, CDR2 FYNNEI. The germline V and J ends were trimmed by 5 bases and 4 bases, with 8 bases remaining between them. The CDR3 has 12 residues. The CDR3 nucleotides are TGTGCCAGCAGTATAAAGGGCTATGGCTACACCTTC. As protein: CASSIKGYGYTF. Based on the CDR3 plus reference TRBV2 and TRBJ1-2, the full variable domain is EPEVTQTPSHQVTQMGQEVILRCVPISNHLYFYWYRQILGQKVEFLVSFYNNEISEKSEIFDDQFSVERPDGSNFTLKIRSTKLEDSAMYFCASSIKGYGYTFGSGTRLTVV.

The DNA of the CDR3 is TGTGCCAGCAGTTTACAGGGGAGGCACGAGCAGTACTTC. It is translated as CASSLQGRHEQYF. V gene TRBV28 combines with J gene TRBJ2-7; perhaps D is TRBD1 or TRBD2 (6 bases each). Trimming stripped 2 bases from V and 5 bases from J, with 10 bases between. Germline CDR1 and CDR2: MDHEN and SYDVKM. The CDR3 has 13 amino acids.

This clone was seen more than once but under ten times. V is TRBV4-2 and J is TRBJ2-3; D gene ambiguous. This CDR3 is 13 amino acids long. Per the germline V gene, CDR1 is LGHNA and CDR2 is YNFKEQ. Trimming pared 2 bases from V and 6 bases from J, leaving 9 bases between. The CDR3 is CASSQLHVDTQYF. CDR3 nucleotides: TGTGCCAGCAGCCAACTCCACGTGGATACGCAGTATTTT.

CDR3 in amino acids: CASSVDRPNTEAFF. The DNA of the CDR3 is TGTGCCAGCAGTGTGGACAGGCCGAACACTGAAGCTTTCTTT. The chain is built from TRBV6-1 and TRBJ1-1, with 7 positions matching TRBD1. V lost 4 bases, J lost 1 base, and 3 bases stayed unmatched. This CDR3 region has 14 residues. The germline V gene has CDR1 MNHNS and CDR2 SASEGT.

The V gene is TRBV28, the J gene TRBJ2-7; unclear D gene. The germline V gene encodes CDR1 MDHEN and CDR2 SYDVKM. The CDR3 extends over 11 amino acids. V gave up 7 bases and J gave up 6 bases, with 10 bases separating them. Here the CDR3 DNA reads TGTGCCAGCACCAATTGGGGCGAGCAGTACTTC. Protein: CASTNWGEQYF.

This sequence joins TRBV28 and TRBJ1-1, with TRBD1 identical over 7 bases. V was pared by 2 bases and J by 2 bases, with 5 bases of the junction left unmatched. Germline CDR1 MDHEN, CDR2 SYDVKM. The CDR3 is made up of 15 amino acids. CDR3 nucleotide sequence: TGTGCCAGCAGTTTACCCTCAGGGGGTAACACTGAAGCTTTCTTT. It is translated as CASSLPSGGNTEAFF.

The rearrangement links TRBV27 to TRBJ1-1; D ambiguous. Germline lookup yields CDR1 MNHEY and CDR2 SMNVEV (reference sequence). Deletions cut 3 bases from V and 1 base from J, with 9 bases between. The CDR3 is made up of 14 amino acids. The CDR3 reads CASSLSPGNTEAFF. The DNA of the CDR3 is TGTGCCAGCAGTTTGAGTCCTGGGAACACTGAAGCTTTCTTT.

Note on this clone: Germline and junction disagree at one end, which may indicate a read error. This rearrangement joins TRBV14 to TRBJ2-3; D is undetermined. The CDR3 is 11 amino acids. The germline V gene has CDR1 SGHDN and CDR2 FVKESK. CDR3 in DNA: TGTGCCAGCAGTCAAGCCTATACGCAGTATTTT. Translating gives CASSQAYTQYF.

This chain connects TRBV7-2 to TRBJ1-4; 7 nucleotides align to TRBD1. V was pared by 6 bases and J by 13 bases, with 8 bases of the junction left unmatched. The CDR3 has 12 amino acids. Germline CDR1 is SGHTA and CDR2 is FQGNSA. The CDR3 DNA sequence: TGTGCCAGCAGTCGGACAGGCGACCCACTGTTTTTT. This codes for CASSRTGDPLFF.

The chain carries TRBV28 and TRBJ2-7; D might be TRBD1 (6 bases). CDR3 length: 15 amino acids. Deletions cut 9 bases from V and 0 bases from J, with 18 bases between. Looked up from germline, CDR1 is MDHEN and CDR2 is SYDVKM. The DNA of the CDR3 is TGTGCCAGTGCGGAAGGGACACCATACTCCTACGAGCAGTACTTC. It encodes CASAEGTPYSYEQYF. Full variable domain (missing parts from reference TRBV28 and TRBJ2-7): DVKVTQSSRYLVKRTGEKVFLECVQDMDHENMFWYRQDPGLGLRLIYFSYDVKMKEKGDIPEGYSVSREKKERFSLILESASTNQTSMYLCASAEGTPYSYEQYFGPGTRLTVT.

CDR3: CASSTTGGEQYF. The CDR3 nucleotides are TGTGCCAGCTCAACGACAGGGGGTGAGCAGTACTTC. The gene calls are TRBV18 and TRBJ2-7, with 9 nucleotides matching TRBD1. Germline V gives CDR1 KGHSH, CDR2 LQKENI. The CDR3 extends over 12 amino acids. V shed 5 bases and J 7 bases; nucleotides not matched to a gene: 3.

The chain joins TRBV4-1 to TRBJ1-2; 7 bases are a match to TRBD1. V was pared by 6 bases and J by 0 bases, with 13 bases of the junction left unmatched. The V gene's germline CDR1 is MGHRA and CDR2 YSYEKL. The CDR3 extends over 17 amino acids. The CDR3 nucleotides read TGCGCCAGCAGGGCACCGGGACAGAGTACGACTAACTATGGCTACACCTTC. This gives the protein CASRAPGQSTTNYGYTF.

This chain uses TRBV7-3 with TRBJ2-1; D is unclear. V was shortened by 1 base and J by 8 bases, with 9 bases between the two germline ends. The CDR3 extends over 13 amino acids. The germline CDR1 and CDR2 sequences are SGHTA and FQGTGA. For the CDR3, the DNA is TGTGCCAGCAGCTTAATCCCTCGGCATGAGCAGTTCTTC. It codes for CASSLIPRHEQFF.

The rearrangement uses TRBV27 and TRBJ2-7; D is possibly TRBD1 (5 bases). The CDR3 has 14 amino acids. V lost 6 bases, J lost 3 bases, and 15 bases lay in between. Germline V lookup: CDR1 MNHEY, CDR2 SMNVEV (reference sequence). The CDR3 protein is CASSLGLGGYEQYF. In DNA, the CDR3 is TGTGCCAGCAGCCTGGGGCTAGGTGGCTACGAGCAGTACTTC.

The chain joins TRBV7-9 to TRBJ2-5, with 9 bases identical to TRBD1. Germline CDR1 is SEHNR and CDR2 is FQNEAQ (reference sequence). V trimming: 4 bases; J trimming: 5 bases; junction bases outside the gene matches: 8. This CDR3 comprises 15 residues. The CDR3 region is CASSSTGGLRETQYF. The CDR3 nucleotides are TGTGCCAGCAGCTCTACAGGGGGCCTCCGGGAGACCCAGTACTTC. Combining the CDR3 with reference TRBV7-9 and TRBJ2-5 gives the whole variable domain DTGVSQNPRHKITKRGQNVTFRCDPISEHNRLYWYRQTLGQGPEFLTYFQNEAQLEKSRLLSDRFSAERPKGSFSTLEIQRTEQGDSAMYLCASSSTGGLRETQYFGPGTRLLVL.

The chain is built from TRBV7-3 and TRBJ2-1; D is uncertain. Trimming cost V 4 bases and J 1 base, with 14 bases left between them. The germline V gene encodes CDR1 SGHTA and CDR2 FQGTGA. CDR3 length: 16 residues. The CDR3 region has the DNA TGTGCCAGCAGCTCCGGGTTAAGGGTGTCCTACAATGAGCAGTTCTTC. Encoded protein: CASSSGLRVSYNEQFF.

The chain couples TRBV5-1 to TRBJ2-7; 12 positions match TRBD2. Germline CDR1 SGHRS, CDR2 YFSETQ. J gave up 6 bases and V 3 bases, and 13 bases lay outside the gene matches. CDR3 length: 17 amino acids. The CDR3 loop reads CASSWGDGLAGTREQYF. The CDR3 nucleotides are TGCGCCAGCAGCTGGGGGGATGGACTAGCGGGAACTCGCGAGCAGTACTTC. Supplemented by reference TRBV5-1 and TRBJ2-7, the full variable domain reads KAGVTQTPRYLIKTRGQQVTLSCSPISGHRSVSWYQQTPGQGLQFLFEYFSETQRNKGNFPGRFSGRQFSNSRSEMNVSTLELGDSALYLCASSWGDGLAGTREQYFGPGTRLTVT.

The V gene is TRBV7-8, the J gene TRBJ2-2, with a tentative D call TRBD2 (6 bases). With 5 bases removed from V and 7 bases from J, the gap between germline ends came to 11 bases. CDR3 length: 13 residues. Germline V gives CDR1 SGHVS, CDR2 FQNEAQ. The CDR3 region has the DNA TGTGCCAGCAGCCGAACCGGGGGCGGGGAGCTGTTTTTT. Translation: CASSRTGGGELFF.